In this sample, the clone carrying this TCR beta chain turned up many times. Its antigen is currently unknown. The record originates from a study of regulatory T cells in long-lasting Graves disease. Study-level findings and limits: Under persistent disease, TRBV28, TRBJ1-2 and TRBJ2-5 were used preferentially.

Specified time point: newly diagnosed GD, antithyroid drugs for less than 3 months. PBMCs were the source of the RNA used for TCR sequencing. Arm-PCR of CDR3 regions and iRepertoire HTBI primers were used to build TCR beta libraries. TCRdb passed the multiplex PCR reads through MiXCR, listing each CDR3 protein once. The sample holds under 300,000 distinct CDR3 sequences; 20% are singletons and the top ten take approximately 15%. The CDR3 has 15 amino acids. V shed 3 bases, J shed 6 bases, and the junction held 5 bases outside the gene matches. Germline V gene sequence: CDR1 SNHLY, CDR2 FYNNEI. V and J are TRBV2 and TRBJ2-1, with 10 bases that match TRBD1. This specimen consisted of peripheral blood mononuclear cells (PBMCs), obtained at new diagnosis, from a patient treated with antithyroid drugs. This sequence was found in a female donor with Graves disease. Here the CDR3 reads CASSDLDRGFNEQFF. The DNA for the CDR3 is TGTGCCAGCAGTGATCTGGACAGGGGGTTCAATGAGCAGTTCTTC.